The clone carrying this T cell receptor (beta chain) was observed a handful of times. Using genomic DNA as the template, TCR beta VDJ and CDR3 profiling was carried out. TCRdb re-derived calls from the reads in MiXCR, one entry per CDR3 protein. Of around 170,000 distinct CDR3 sequences detected, about 60% appear once; the ten largest clones hold roughly 42%. These data originate in a study of CD8+CD57+ T cells in acquired aplastic anemia. The germline V gene encodes CDR1 SGHNT and CDR2 YENEEA. The CDR3 totals 14 residues. The ends were cut back, 0 bases at V and 0 bases at J, with 5 bases in the middle.

The chain uses TRBV11-3 and TRBJ2-5, with D hard to call. Material for sequencing was sorted CD4+, CD8+, or CD8+CD57+ T cells (not recorded which) from PBMCs. The source of this sequence is a human donor in good health. In nucleotides, the CDR3 is TGTGCCAGCAGCTTAGATCCAGACCAAGAGACCCAGTACTTC. It encodes CASSLDPDQETQYF.